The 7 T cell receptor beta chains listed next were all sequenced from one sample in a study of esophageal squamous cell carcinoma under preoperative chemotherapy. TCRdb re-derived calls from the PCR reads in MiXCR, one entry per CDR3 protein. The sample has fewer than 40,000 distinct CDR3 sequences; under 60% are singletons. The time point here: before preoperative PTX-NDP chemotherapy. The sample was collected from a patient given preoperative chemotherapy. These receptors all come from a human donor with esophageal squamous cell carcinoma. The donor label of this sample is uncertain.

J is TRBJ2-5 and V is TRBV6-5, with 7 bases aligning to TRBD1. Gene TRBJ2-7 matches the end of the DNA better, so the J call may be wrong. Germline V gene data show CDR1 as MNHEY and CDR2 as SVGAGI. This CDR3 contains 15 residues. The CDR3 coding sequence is TGTGCCAGCAGTTACTCGCGTTGGACAGGACACGAGCAGTACTTC. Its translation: CASSYSRWTGHEQYF.

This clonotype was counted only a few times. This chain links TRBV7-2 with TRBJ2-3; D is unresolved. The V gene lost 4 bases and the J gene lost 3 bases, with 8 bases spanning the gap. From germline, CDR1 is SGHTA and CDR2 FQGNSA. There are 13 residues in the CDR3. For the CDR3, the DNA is TGTGCCAGCAGCTACCTTAGAACAGATACGCAGTATTTT. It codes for CASSYLRTDTQYF.

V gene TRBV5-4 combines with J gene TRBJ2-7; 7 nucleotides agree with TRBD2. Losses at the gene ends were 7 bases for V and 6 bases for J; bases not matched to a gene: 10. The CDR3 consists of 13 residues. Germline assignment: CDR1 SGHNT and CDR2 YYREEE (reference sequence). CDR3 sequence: CASSREGLGEQYF. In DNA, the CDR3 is TGTGCCAGCTCGAGGGAGGGCCTGGGCGAGCAGTACTTC.

The CDR3 loop is CASSPLATDTQYF. The CDR3 DNA reads TGTGCCAGCAGCCCATTGGCCACAGATACGCAGTATTTT. The V gene is TRBV7-8, the J gene TRBJ2-3; D uncertain. The germline CDR1 and CDR2 sequences are SGHVS and FQNEAQ. V lost 5 bases to trimming and J lost 2 bases, with 8 bases between them. The CDR3 runs to 13 residues.

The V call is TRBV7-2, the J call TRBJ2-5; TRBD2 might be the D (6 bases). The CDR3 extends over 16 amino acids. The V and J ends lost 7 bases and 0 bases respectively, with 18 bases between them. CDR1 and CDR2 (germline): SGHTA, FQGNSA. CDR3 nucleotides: TGTGCCAGCACGGTAGCCGGGCGCGGGGACCAAGAGACCCAGTACTTC. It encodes CASTVAGRGDQETQYF.

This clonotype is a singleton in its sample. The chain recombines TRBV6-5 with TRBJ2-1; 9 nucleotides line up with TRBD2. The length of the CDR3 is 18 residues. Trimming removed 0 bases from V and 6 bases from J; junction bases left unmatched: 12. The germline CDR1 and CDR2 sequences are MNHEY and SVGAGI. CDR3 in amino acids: CASSYSRASGEGPNEQFF. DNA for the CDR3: TGTGCCAGCAGTTACTCGCGAGCTAGCGGGGAGGGGCCCAATGAGCAGTTCTTC.

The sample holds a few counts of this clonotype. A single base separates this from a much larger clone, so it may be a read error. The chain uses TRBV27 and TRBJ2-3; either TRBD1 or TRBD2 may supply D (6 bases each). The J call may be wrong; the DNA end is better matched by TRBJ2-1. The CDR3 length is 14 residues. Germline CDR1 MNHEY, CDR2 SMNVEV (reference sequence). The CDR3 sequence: CASSPGTGAYEQFF. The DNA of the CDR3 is TGTGCCAGCAGTCCAGGAACGGGGGCCTACGAGCAGTTCTTC.